This TCR beta chain was observed in a study of T cell repertoires in cytomegalovirus infection. Study-wide findings and caveats: HLA-C-restricted CMV clonotypes gave the most frequent clonotype in two of eight donors.

For this clonotype: What it binds is unknown.

The CDR3 has 15 residues. Trimming cost V 4 bases and J 3 bases; bases outside gene matches: 7. The germline V gene has CDR1 SQVTM and CDR2 ANQGSEA. In TCRdb, the reads were re-called with MiXCR into one record per CDR3 protein. The sample includes 150,000 to 200,000 distinct CDR3 sequences, 17% of them seen just once. Material: CD8+ T cells from PBMCs. The receptor's source is a human donor in good health (CMV status not recorded). Some clones in this sample may be carry-over from other donors' samples. The chain uses TRBV29-1 and TRBJ2-1; 9 nucleotides line up with TRBD2. CDR3: CSVVTSGVFYNEQFF. CDR3 nucleotide sequence: TGCAGCGTTGTGACTAGCGGAGTCTTCTACAATGAGCAGTTCTTC.